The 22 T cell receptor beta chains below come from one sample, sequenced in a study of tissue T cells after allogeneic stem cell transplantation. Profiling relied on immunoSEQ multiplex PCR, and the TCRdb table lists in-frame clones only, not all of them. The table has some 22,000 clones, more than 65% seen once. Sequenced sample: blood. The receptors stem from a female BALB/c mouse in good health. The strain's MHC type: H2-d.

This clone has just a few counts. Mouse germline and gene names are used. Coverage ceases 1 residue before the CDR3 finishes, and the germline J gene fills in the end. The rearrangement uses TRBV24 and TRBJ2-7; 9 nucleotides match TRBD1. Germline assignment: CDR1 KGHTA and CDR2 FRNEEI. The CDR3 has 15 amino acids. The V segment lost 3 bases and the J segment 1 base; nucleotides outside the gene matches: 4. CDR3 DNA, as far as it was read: TGTGCCAGCAGTCTACTTGGACAGGGGTCCTATGAACAGTAC. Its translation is CASSLLGQGSYEQY. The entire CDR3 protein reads CASSLLGQGSYEQYF.

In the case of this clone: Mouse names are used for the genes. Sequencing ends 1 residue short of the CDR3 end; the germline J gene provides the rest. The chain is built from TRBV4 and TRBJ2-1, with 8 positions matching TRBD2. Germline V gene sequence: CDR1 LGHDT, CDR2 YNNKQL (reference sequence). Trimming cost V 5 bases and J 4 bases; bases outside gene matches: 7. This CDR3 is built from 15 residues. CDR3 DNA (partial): TGTGCCAGCAGCCAAAGTAACTGGGGGTATGCTGAGCAGTTC. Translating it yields CASSQSNWGYAEQF. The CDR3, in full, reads CASSQSNWGYAEQFF.

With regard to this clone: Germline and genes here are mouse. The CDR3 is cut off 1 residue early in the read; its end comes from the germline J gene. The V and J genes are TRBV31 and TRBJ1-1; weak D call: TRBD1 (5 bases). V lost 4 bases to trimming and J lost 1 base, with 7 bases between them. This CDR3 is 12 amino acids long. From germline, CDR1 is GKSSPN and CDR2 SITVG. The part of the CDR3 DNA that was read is TGTGCCTGGACTCAGGGAAACACAGAAGTCTTC. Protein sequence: CAWTQGNTEVF. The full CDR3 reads CAWTQGNTEVFF.

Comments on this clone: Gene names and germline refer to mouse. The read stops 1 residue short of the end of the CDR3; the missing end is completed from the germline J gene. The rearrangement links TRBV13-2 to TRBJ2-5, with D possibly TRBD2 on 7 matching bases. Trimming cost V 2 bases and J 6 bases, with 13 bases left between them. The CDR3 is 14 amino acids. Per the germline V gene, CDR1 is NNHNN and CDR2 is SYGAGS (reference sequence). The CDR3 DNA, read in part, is TGTGCCAGCGGTGACTGGGGGCCGGGGGACACCCAGTAC. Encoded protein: CASGDWGPGDTQY. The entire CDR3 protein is CASGDWGPGDTQYF.

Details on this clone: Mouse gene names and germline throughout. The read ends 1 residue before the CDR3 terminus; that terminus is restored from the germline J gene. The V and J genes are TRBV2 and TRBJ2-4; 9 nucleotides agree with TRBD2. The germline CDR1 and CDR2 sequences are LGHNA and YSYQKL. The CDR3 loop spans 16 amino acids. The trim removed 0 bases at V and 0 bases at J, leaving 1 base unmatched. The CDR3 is CASSQDGGASQNTLYF. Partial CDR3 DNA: TGTGCCAGCAGCCAAGATGGGGGGGCTAGTCAAAACACCTTGTAC.

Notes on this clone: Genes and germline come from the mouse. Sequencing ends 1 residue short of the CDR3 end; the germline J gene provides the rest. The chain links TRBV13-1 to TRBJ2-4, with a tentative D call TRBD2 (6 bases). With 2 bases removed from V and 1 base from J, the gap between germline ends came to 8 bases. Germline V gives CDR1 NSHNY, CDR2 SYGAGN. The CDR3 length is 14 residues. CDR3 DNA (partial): TGTGCCAGCAGTGACTCTGGGGGTCAAAACACCTTGTAC. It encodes CASSDSGGQNTLY. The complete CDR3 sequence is CASSDSGGQNTLYF.

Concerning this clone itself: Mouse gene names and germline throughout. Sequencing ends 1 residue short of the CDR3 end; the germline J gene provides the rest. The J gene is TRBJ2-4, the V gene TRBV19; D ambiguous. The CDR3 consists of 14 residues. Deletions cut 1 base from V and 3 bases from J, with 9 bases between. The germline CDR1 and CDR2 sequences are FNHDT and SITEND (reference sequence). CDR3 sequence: CASSILGPQNTLYF. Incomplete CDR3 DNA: TGTGCCAGCAGTATATTGGGCCCGCAAAACACCTTGTAC. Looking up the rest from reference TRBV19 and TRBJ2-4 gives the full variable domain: GGIITQTPKFLIGQEGQKLTLKCQQNFNHDTMYWYRQDSGKGLRLIYYSITENDLQKGDLSEGYDASREKKSSFSLTVTSAQKNEMAVFLCASSILGPQNTLYFGAGTRLSVL.

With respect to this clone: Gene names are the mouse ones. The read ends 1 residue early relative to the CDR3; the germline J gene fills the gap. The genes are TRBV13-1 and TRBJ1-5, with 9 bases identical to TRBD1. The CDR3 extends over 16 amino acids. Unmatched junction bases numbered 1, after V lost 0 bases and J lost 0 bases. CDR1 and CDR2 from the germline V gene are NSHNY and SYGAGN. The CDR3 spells CASSDVDRGNNQAPLF. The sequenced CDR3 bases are TGTGCCAGCAGTGATGTGGACAGGGGTAACAACCAGGCTCCGCTT.

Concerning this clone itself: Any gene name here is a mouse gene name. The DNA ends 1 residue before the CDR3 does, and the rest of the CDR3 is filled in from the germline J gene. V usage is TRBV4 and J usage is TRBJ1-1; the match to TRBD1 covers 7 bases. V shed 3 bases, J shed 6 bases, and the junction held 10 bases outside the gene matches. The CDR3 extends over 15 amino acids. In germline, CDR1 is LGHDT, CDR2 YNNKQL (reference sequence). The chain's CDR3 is CASSYRTGQPPEVFF. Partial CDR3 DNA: TGTGCCAGCAGCTACCGGACAGGCCAGCCCCCAGAAGTCTTC.

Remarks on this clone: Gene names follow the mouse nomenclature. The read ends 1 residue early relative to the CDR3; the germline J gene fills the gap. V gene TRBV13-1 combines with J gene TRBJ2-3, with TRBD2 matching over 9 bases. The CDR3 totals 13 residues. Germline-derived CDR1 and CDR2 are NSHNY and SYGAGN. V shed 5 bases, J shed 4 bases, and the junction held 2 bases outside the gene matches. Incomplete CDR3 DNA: TGTGCCAGCAGAGGGACTGGGACAGAAACGCTGTAT. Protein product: CASRGTGTETLY. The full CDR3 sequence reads CASRGTGTETLYF.

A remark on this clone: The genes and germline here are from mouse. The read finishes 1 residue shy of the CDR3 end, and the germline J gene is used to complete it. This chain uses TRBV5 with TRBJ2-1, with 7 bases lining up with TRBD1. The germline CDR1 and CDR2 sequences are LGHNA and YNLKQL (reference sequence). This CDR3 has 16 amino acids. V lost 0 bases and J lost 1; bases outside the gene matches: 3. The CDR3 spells CASSQDRDRNYAEQFF. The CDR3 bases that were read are TGTGCCAGCAGCCAAGATCGGGACAGAAACTATGCTGAGCAGTTC.

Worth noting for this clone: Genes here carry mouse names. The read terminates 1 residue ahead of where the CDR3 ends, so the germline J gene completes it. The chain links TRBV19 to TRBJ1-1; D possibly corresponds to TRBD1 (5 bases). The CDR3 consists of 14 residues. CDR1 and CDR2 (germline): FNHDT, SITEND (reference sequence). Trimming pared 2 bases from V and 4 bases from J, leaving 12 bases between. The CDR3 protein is CASSMSREGTEVFF. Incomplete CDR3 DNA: TGTGCCAGCAGTATGTCCAGGGAGGGCACAGAAGTCTTC.

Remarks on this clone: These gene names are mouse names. The CDR3 reads CASSVGTGGYTGQLYF. The CDR3 DNA, read in part, is TGTGCCAGCAGTGTTGGGACTGGGGGATACACCGGGCAGCTCTAC. The rearrangement uses TRBV13-1 and TRBJ2-2, with 11 bases matching TRBD2. The read stops 1 residue short of the end of the CDR3; the missing end is completed from the germline J gene. Germline V CDR1 and CDR2: NSHNY, SYGAGN. The V gene end was trimmed by 3 bases and the J gene end by 3 bases; junction bases not matched to a gene: 4. This CDR3 comprises 16 residues.

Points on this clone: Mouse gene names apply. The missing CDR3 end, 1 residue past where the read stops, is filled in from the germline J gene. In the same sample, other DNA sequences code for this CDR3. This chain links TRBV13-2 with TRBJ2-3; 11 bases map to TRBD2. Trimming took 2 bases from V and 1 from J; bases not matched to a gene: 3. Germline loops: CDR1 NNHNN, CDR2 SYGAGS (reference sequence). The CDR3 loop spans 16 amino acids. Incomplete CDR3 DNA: TGTGCCAGCGGTGAAACTGGGGGGGCGCGTGCAGAAACGCTGTAT. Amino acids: CASGETGGARAETLY. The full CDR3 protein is CASGETGGARAETLYF.

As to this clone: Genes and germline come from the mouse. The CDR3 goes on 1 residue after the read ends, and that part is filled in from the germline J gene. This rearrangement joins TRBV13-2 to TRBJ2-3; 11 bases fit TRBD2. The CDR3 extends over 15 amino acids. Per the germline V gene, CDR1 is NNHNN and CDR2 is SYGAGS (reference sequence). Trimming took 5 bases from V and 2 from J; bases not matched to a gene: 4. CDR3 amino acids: CASGPTGGVAETLYF. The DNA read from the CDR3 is TGTGCCAGCGGGCCGACTGGGGGGGTTGCAGAAACGCTGTAT.

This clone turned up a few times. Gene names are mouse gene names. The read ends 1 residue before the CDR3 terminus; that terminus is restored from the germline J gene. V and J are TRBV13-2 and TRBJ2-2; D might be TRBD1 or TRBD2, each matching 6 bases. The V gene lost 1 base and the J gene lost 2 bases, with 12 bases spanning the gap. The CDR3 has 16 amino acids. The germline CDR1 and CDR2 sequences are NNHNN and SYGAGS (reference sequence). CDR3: CASGDRGPGNTGQLYF. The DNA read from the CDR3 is TGTGCCAGCGGTGATCGGGGGCCGGGGAACACCGGGCAGCTCTAC.

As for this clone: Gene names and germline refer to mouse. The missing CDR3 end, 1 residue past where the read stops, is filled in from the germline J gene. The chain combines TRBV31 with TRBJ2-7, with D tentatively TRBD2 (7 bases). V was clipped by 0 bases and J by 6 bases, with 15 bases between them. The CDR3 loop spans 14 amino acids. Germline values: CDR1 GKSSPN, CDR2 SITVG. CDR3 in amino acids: CAWSLAGGRFEQYF. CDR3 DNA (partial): TGTGCCTGGAGTCTAGCCGGGGGGCGATTTGAACAGTAC.

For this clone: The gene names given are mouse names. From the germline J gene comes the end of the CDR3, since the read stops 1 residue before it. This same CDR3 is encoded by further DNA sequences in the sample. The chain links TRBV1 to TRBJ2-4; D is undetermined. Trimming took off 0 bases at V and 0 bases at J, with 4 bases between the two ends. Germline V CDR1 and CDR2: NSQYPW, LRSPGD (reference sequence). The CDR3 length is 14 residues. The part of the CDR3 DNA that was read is TGCACCTGCAGTGCAGATAGTAGTCAAAACACCTTGTAC. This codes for CTCSADSSQNTLY. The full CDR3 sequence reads CTCSADSSQNTLYF.

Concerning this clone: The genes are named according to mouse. CDR3 DNA (partial): TGTGCCAGCAGCAGGGACACCAGTGCAGAAACGCTGTAT. It yields the protein CASSRDTSAETLY. The full CDR3 sequence reads CASSRDTSAETLYF. The V call is TRBV13-3, the J call TRBJ2-3; TRBD1 might be the D (6 bases). The CDR3 is cut off 1 residue early in the read; its end comes from the germline J gene. The CDR3 covers 14 residues. V shed 5 bases and J shed 0 bases, with 10 bases lying between them. The germline CDR1 and CDR2 sequences are NNHDY and SYVADS.

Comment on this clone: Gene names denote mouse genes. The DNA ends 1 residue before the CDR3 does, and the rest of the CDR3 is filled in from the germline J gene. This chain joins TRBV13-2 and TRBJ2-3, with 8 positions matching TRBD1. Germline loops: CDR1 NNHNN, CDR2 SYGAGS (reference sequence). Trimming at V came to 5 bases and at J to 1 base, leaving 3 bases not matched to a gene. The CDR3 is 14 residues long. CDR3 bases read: TGTGCCAGCGGGACAGGGGTGGGTGCAGAAACGCTGTAT. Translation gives CASGTGVGAETLY. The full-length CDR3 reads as CASGTGVGAETLYF.

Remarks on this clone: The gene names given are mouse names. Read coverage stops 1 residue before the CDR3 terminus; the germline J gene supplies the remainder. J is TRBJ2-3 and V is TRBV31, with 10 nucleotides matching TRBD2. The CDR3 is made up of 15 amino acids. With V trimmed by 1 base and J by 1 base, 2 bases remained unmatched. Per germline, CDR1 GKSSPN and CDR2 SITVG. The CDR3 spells CAWSPGTGGAETLYF. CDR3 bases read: TGTGCCTGGAGTCCCGGGACTGGGGGTGCAGAAACGCTGTAT.

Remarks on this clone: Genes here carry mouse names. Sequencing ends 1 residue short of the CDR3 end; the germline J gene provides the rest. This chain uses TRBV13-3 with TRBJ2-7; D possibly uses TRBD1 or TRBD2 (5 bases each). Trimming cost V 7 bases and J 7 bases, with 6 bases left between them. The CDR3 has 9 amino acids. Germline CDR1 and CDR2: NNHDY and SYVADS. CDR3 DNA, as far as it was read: TGTGCCAGCGGGGGAGAACAGTAC. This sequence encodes CASGGEQY. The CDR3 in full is CASGGEQYF.